A single sample is the source of the 30 T cell receptor beta chains below, sequenced in a study of T cell responses to AZD1222 COVID-19 vaccine. TCRdb's table, derived via immunoSEQ multiplex PCR, lists solely in-frame clones and lacks some. The sample has 150,000 to 250,000 clones; approximately 93% are singletons. The material sequenced was peripheral blood, taken 28 days after the second AZD1222 dose. These receptor sequences come from an adult who received the AZD1222 COVID-19 vaccine.

This chain joins TRBV27 and TRBJ1-5; TRBD1 matches 7 bases. The V gene's germline CDR1 is MNHEY and CDR2 SMNVEV (reference sequence). This CDR3 has 14 amino acids. V was pared by 7 bases and J by 3 bases, with 6 bases of the junction left unmatched. The CDR3 nucleotides read TGTGCCAGCAAAGACGGACAGGCCAATCAGCCCCAGCATTTT. Translated: CASKDGQANQPQHF.

This clone was recorded only once. CDR3 in DNA: TGTGCCAGCAGCTTTCACCTGTCCCAGGACTACAATGAGCAGTTCTTC. This translates into CASSFHLSQDYNEQFF. This chain joins TRBV7-6 and TRBJ2-1, with unresolved D. The CDR3 sequence is 16 residues long. V lost 3 bases and J 3 bases, leaving 15 bases between the germline ends. CDR1 SGHVS and CDR2 FNYEAQ come from the germline V gene.

The chain recombines TRBV30 with TRBJ1-6; the D is unclear. Trimming cost V 0 bases and J 7 bases, with 13 bases left between them. Germline V CDR1 and CDR2: GTSNPN, SVGIG (reference sequence). CDR3 length: 15 residues. This CDR3 is CAWSVLAGGNSPLHF. The CDR3, as DNA: TGTGCCTGGAGTGTACTAGCGGGAGGGAATTCACCCCTCCACTTT. Looking up the rest from reference TRBV30 and TRBJ1-6 gives the full variable domain: SQTIHQWPATLVQPVGSPLSLECTVEGTSNPNLYWYRQAAGRGLQLLFYSVGIGQISSEVPQNLSASRPQDRQFILSSKKLLLSDSGFYLCAWSVLAGGNSPLHFGNGTRLTVT.

The chain is built from TRBV28 and TRBJ2-2, with TRBD2 identical over 11 bases. Germline V gene sequence: CDR1 MDHEN, CDR2 SYDVKM. The CDR3 has 15 amino acids. V shed 5 bases, J shed 7 bases, and the junction held 6 bases outside the gene matches. The CDR3 DNA sequence: TGTGCCAGCAGTGTAGCGGGAGGGCTCGGCGGGGAGCTGTTTTTT. Translated: CASSVAGGLGGELFF. Full variable domain (outside the CDR3, taken from reference TRBV28 and TRBJ2-2): DVKVTQSSRYLVKRTGEKVFLECVQDMDHENMFWYRQDPGLGLRLIYFSYDVKMKEKGDIPEGYSVSREKKERFSLILESASTNQTSMYLCASSVAGGLGGELFFGEGSRLTVL.

The chain links TRBV19 to TRBJ1-5; TRBD1 matches at 11 bases. V lost 9 bases, J lost 1 base, and 5 bases stayed unmatched. The germline gives CDR1 LNHDA, CDR2 SQIVND (reference sequence). This CDR3 has 15 amino acids. The DNA of the CDR3 is TGTGCCAGCTGCCGGGACAGGGGGAGCAATCAGCCCCAGCATTTT. Its translation: CASCRDRGSNQPQHF.

This clone was detected once. This rearrangement joins TRBV29-1 to TRBJ2-1, with a tentative D call TRBD1 (6 bases). CDR1 is SQVTM, CDR2 ANQGSEA, per germline. Deletions cut 6 bases from V and 1 base from J, with 10 bases between. There are 13 residues in the CDR3. The CDR3 DNA follows: TGCAGCGTCGACAGGTTATCCTACAATGAGCAGTTCTTC. Protein product: CSVDRLSYNEQFF.

The chain is built from TRBV14 and TRBJ2-7, with D unclear. V lost 4 bases, J lost 1 base, and 8 bases lay in between. Germline assignment: CDR1 SGHDN and CDR2 FVKESK. The CDR3 loop spans 13 amino acids. The DNA for the CDR3 is TGTGCCAGCAGCCCGGTAGGGTCCTACGAGCAGTACTTC. It encodes CASSPVGSYEQYF.

About this clone: One end of the junction varies from germline; a read error may be responsible. This chain uses TRBV27 with TRBJ1-3; perhaps TRBD1 as D (5 bases). The CDR3 has 13 residues. Per germline, CDR1 MNHEY and CDR2 SMNVEV (reference sequence). The CDR3 region is CASSLCRGPGFDF. The CDR3 DNA reads TGTGCCAGCAGTTTATGTAGGGGCCCGGGTTTTGATTTT.

The chain links TRBV29-1 to TRBJ2-7; D is unclear. In germline, CDR1 is SQVTM, CDR2 ANQGSEA. This CDR3 is built from 14 residues. Trimming removed 0 bases from V and 0 bases from J, with 9 bases in between. CDR3 bases: TGCAGCGTTGAAGATCCGGCAGGCTCCTACGAGCAGTACTTC. This codes for CSVEDPAGSYEQYF.

The chain recombines TRBV5-4 with TRBJ1-1; 7 bases match TRBD1. The trim removed 6 bases at V and 1 base at J, leaving 9 bases unmatched. The CDR3 is 15 amino acids. The V gene's germline CDR1 is SGHNT and CDR2 YYREEE (reference sequence). The CDR3 DNA follows: TGTGCCAGCACGCCTCCCGGGACAGAGAACACTGAAGCTTTCTTT. This gives the protein CASTPPGTENTEAFF.

In its sample, this clone was seen once. CDR3 bases: TGTGCCAGCAGGCCAGCGGGGACCTACGAGCAGTACTTC. It specifies CASRPAGTYEQYF. V usage is TRBV11-1 and J usage is TRBJ2-7; 7 nucleotides line up with TRBD2. This CDR3 is 13 amino acids long. V lost 6 bases to trimming and J lost 2 bases; unmatched junction nucleotides: 4. The germline V gene has CDR1 SGHAT and CDR2 FQDESV (reference sequence).

The genes are TRBV7-3 and TRBJ2-7, with D perhaps TRBD2 (6 bases). CDR1 and CDR2 from the germline V gene are SGHTA and FQGTGA. The CDR3 runs to 13 residues. The V gene lost 1 base and the J gene lost 6 bases, with 10 bases spanning the gap. In nucleotides, the CDR3 is TGTGCCAGCAGCTTAAAAGCGGGTACCGAGCAGTACTTC. It specifies CASSLKAGTEQYF. Full variable domain (outside the CDR3, taken from reference TRBV7-3 and TRBJ2-7): GAGVSQTPSNKVTEKGKYVELRCDPISGHTALYWYRQSLGQGPEFLIYFQGTGAADDSGLPNDRFFAVRPEGSVSTLKIQRTERGDSAVYLCASSLKAGTEQYFGPGTRLTVT.

The chain uses TRBV9 and TRBJ2-7; 8 positions match TRBD2. V shed 0 bases, J shed 4 bases, and the junction held 6 bases outside the gene matches. CDR3 length: 15 amino acids. Germline assignment: CDR1 SGDLS and CDR2 YYNGEE. The CDR3 loop reads CASSVEVSGKYEQYF. Here the CDR3 DNA reads TGTGCCAGCAGCGTAGAAGTTAGCGGGAAATACGAGCAGTACTTC.

This clone appeared a few times. The rearrangement links TRBV6-5 to TRBJ2-7, with 11 bases that match TRBD2. The CDR3 is made up of 15 amino acids. The V segment lost 0 bases and the J segment 3 bases; nucleotides outside the gene matches: 1. CDR1 is MNHEY and CDR2 is SVGAGI in the germline V gene. CDR3 coding DNA: TGTGCCAGCAGTTACTCGACTAGCGGGAACTACGAGCAGTACTTC. Translation gives CASSYSTSGNYEQYF.

The V and J genes are TRBV6-2 or TRBV6-3 and TRBJ2-7; 8 bases map to TRBD2. Germline CDR1 is MNHEY and CDR2 is SVGEGT. J gave up 5 bases and V 5 bases, and 8 bases lay outside the gene matches. CDR3 length: 14 residues. The DNA of the CDR3 is TGTGCCAGCAGTATCGGACTAGCAGGCCACGAGCAGTACTTC. Encoded protein: CASSIGLAGHEQYF.

This clone was observed a single time. The J gene is TRBJ1-4, the V gene TRBV20-1; D not certain. The CDR3 totals 9 residues. Germline V gene lookup returns CDR1 DFQATT and CDR2 SNEGSKA (reference sequence). V was cut by 7 bases and J by 5 bases, with 2 bases left in between. CDR3 region: CSGNEKLFF. In DNA form, the CDR3 reads TGCAGTGGAAATGAAAAACTGTTTTTT.

This sequence joins TRBV7-2 and TRBJ1-1, with D tentatively TRBD1 (5 bases). This CDR3 is built from 16 residues. The V end was cut by 5 bases, the J end by 5 bases, with 21 bases between. Per the germline V gene, CDR1 is SGHTA and CDR2 is FQGNSA. The chain's CDR3 is CASSISGTSPGTEAFF. Here the CDR3 DNA reads TGTGCCAGCAGCATCTCAGGGACCTCCCCGGGAACTGAAGCTTTCTTT.

The gene calls are TRBV6-2 or TRBV6-3 and TRBJ2-1; 8 bases map to TRBD2. CDR3 length equals 14 residues. The germline CDR1 and CDR2 sequences are MNHEY and SVGEGT. J gave up 9 bases and V 7 bases, and 11 bases lay outside the gene matches. CDR3 bases: TGTGCCAGCACCCCCCCCGGGAGGGCCGGTGAGCAGTTCTTC. Protein sequence: CASTPPGRAGEQFF.

This chain uses TRBV5-1 with TRBJ1-4; the D is unclear. V was shortened by 0 bases and J by 8 bases, with 8 bases between the two germline ends. Germline values: CDR1 SGHRS, CDR2 YFSETQ. The CDR3 loop spans 13 amino acids. This CDR3 is CASSLVGGEKLFF. The CDR3 DNA reads TGCGCCAGCAGCTTGGTCGGCGGCGAAAAACTGTTTTTT.

The gene calls are TRBV30 and TRBJ1-3; D gene unclear. Trimming shortened V by 3 bases and J by 2 bases, and 11 bases separated the two germline ends. CDR1 is GTSNPN and CDR2 is SVGIG in the germline V gene (reference sequence). There are 14 residues in the CDR3. The CDR3 loop reads CAWSKPLTGNTIYF. CDR3 bases: TGTGCCTGGAGCAAGCCCCTGACTGGAAACACCATATATTTT.

The chain links TRBV10-3 to TRBJ2-2; TRBD1 matches at 9 bases. Trimming removed 2 bases from V and 3 bases from J; junction bases left unmatched: 4. The CDR3 has 16 residues. From germline, CDR1 is ENHRY and CDR2 SYGVKD. DNA for the CDR3: TGTGCCATCAGTGAGCGGACAGGGGTGGACACCGGGGAGCTGTTTTTT. It is translated as CAISERTGVDTGELFF.

This sequence joins TRBV5-4 and TRBJ1-6; possible D gene TRBD1, 5 bases. The length of the CDR3 is 15 residues. V dropped 0 bases and J dropped 6 bases, with 10 bases sitting between them. CDR1 is SGHNT and CDR2 is YYREEE in the germline V gene (reference sequence). The CDR3 DNA reads TGTGCCAGCAGCTTGGAAGGACACCTTAATTCACCCCTCCACTTT. It specifies CASSLEGHLNSPLHF.

There are a few counts of this clone. CDR3 region: CASSLAGGHEQYF. Written as DNA, the CDR3 is TGTGCCAGCAGTTTAGCGGGGGGCCACGAGCAGTACTTC. V is TRBV12-3 or TRBV12-4 and J is TRBJ2-7, with D perhaps assigned TRBD1 or TRBD2 (6 bases each). V was cut by 0 bases and J by 5 bases, with 8 bases left in between. The CDR3 has 13 residues.

The chain joins TRBV25-1 to TRBJ2-3; 10 positions match TRBD2. Losses at the gene ends were 4 bases for V and 4 bases for J; bases not matched to a gene: 11. The CDR3 runs 17 residues. Germline-derived CDR1 and CDR2 are MGHDK and SYGVNS. The CDR3 here is CASSGKAGGPFADTQYF. The CDR3 DNA sequence: TGTGCCAGCAGTGGAAAAGCGGGAGGGCCTTTCGCAGATACGCAGTATTTT.

In the case of this clone: The same CDR3 is also encoded by other DNA sequences in this sample. The chain combines TRBV18 with TRBJ1-1; D not resolved. The germline V and J ends were trimmed by 3 bases and 0 bases, with 5 bases remaining between them. Germline CDR1 KGHSH, CDR2 LQKENI. The CDR3 is made up of 13 amino acids. The CDR3 spells CASSPGLNTEAFF. The CDR3, as DNA: TGTGCCAGCTCACCCGGTTTGAACACTGAAGCTTTCTTT.

J is TRBJ2-3 and V is TRBV28; 9 bases map to TRBD2. Germline lookup yields CDR1 MDHEN and CDR2 SYDVKM. CDR3 size: 15 residues. The V gene end was trimmed by 5 bases and the J gene end by 0 bases; junction bases not matched to a gene: 3. CDR3 protein: CASSPSGISTDTQYF. CDR3 DNA sequence: TGTGCCAGCAGTCCTAGCGGGATTAGCACAGATACGCAGTATTTT.

The chain employs TRBV2 and TRBJ2-3; no clear D. This CDR3 region has 15 residues. Germline values: CDR1 SNHLY, CDR2 FYNNEI. V lost 1 base to trimming and J lost 2 bases, with 10 bases between them. The CDR3 nucleotides read TGTGCCAGCAGTGAAGGCGGTACCAACACAGATACGCAGTATTTT. As protein: CASSEGGTNTDTQYF.

As for this clone: The junction and the germline gene differ at one end; a read error may be behind it. The V call is TRBV7-7, the J call TRBJ2-7; TRBD2 matches at 7 bases. Per the germline V gene, CDR1 is SSHAT and CDR2 is FNYEAQ (reference sequence). There are 15 residues in the CDR3. CDR3 sequence (DNA): TGTGCTAGCAGCTTAGCGGGTGGGAGCTCCTACGAGCAGTACTTC. It is translated as CASSLAGGSSYEQYF.

The CDR3 nucleotides are TGCAGTGCTAGTCTGCCGGACTCGTACACCGGGGAGCTGTTTTTT. It encodes CSASLPDSYTGELFF. V is TRBV20-1 and J is TRBJ2-2; D is possibly TRBD2 (5 bases). Germline V gives CDR1 DFQATT, CDR2 SNEGSKA (reference sequence). The CDR3 contains 15 residues. The V and J ends lost 3 bases and 3 bases respectively, with 14 bases between them.

The chain joins TRBV30 to TRBJ1-5, with 8 bases matching TRBD1. This CDR3 comprises 13 residues. J was trimmed by 7 bases and V by 5 bases; bases with no gene match: 7. Germline V lookup: CDR1 GTSNPN, CDR2 SVGIG (reference sequence). The CDR3, as DNA: TGTGCCTGGGGACAGGGAATAGACCAGCCCCAGCATTTT. Translated, it gives CAWGQGIDQPQHF.